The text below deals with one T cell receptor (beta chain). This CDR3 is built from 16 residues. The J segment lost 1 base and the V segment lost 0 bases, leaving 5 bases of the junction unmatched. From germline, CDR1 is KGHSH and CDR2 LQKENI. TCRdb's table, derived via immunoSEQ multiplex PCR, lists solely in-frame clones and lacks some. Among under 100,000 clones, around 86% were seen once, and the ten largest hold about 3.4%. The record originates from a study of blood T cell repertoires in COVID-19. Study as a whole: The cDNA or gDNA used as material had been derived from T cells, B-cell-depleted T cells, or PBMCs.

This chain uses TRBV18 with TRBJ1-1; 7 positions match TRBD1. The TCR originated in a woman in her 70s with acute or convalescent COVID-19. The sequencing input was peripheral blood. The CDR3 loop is CASSPPDRVRNTEAFF. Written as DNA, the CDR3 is TGTGCCAGCTCACCACCAGACAGGGTGAGGAACACTGAAGCTTTCTTT.